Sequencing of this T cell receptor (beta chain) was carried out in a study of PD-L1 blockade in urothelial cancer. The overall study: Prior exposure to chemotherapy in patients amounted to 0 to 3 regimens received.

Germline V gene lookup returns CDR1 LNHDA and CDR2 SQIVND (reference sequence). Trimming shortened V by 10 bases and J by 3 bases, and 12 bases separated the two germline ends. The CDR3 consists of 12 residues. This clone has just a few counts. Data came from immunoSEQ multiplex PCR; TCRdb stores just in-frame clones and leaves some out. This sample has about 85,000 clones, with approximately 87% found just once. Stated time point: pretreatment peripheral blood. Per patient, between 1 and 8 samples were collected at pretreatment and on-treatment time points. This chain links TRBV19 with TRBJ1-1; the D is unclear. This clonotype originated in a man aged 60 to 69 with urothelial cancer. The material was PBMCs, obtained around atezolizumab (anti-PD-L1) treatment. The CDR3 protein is CATKWSDTEAFF. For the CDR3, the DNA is TGTGCCACAAAGTGGTCGGACACTGAAGCTTTCTTT.